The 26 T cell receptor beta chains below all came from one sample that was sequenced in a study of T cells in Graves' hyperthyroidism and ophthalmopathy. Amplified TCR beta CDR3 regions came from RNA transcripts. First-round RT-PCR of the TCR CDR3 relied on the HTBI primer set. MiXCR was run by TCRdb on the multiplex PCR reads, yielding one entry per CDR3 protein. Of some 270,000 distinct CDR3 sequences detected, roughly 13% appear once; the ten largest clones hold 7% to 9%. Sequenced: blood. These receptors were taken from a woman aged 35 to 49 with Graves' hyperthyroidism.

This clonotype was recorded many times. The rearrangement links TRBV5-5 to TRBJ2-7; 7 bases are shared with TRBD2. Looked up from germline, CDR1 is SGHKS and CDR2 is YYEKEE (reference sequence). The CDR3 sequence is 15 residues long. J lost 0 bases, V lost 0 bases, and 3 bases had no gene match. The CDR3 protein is CASSLGGSLSYEQYF. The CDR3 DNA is TGTGCCAGCAGCTTGGGCGGGAGCCTCTCCTACGAGCAGTACTTC.

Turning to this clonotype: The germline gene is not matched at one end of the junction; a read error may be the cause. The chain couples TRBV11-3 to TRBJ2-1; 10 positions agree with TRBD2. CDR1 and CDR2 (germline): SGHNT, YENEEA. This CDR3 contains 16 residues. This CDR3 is CASSLGLAGEYNEQLF. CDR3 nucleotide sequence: TGTGCCAGCAGCTTAGGGCTAGCGGGAGAGTACAATGAGCAGCTCTTC.

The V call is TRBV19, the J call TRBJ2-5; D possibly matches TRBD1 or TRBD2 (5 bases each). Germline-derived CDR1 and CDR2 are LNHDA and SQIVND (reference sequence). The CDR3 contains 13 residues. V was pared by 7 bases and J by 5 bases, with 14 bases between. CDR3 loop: CASKTRDGETQYF. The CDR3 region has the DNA TGTGCCAGTAAAACCCGGGACGGCGAGACCCAGTACTTC.

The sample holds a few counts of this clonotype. DNA of the CDR3: TGTGCCAGCAGACCGACCGGAGGGAGTGAGCAGTTCTTC. Translated, it gives CASRPTGGSEQFF. This rearrangement joins TRBV6-2 or TRBV6-3 to TRBJ2-1, with D possibly being TRBD2 (6 bases). The CDR3 contains 13 residues. V lost 6 bases to trimming and J lost 9 bases, with 15 bases between them. Germline-derived CDR1 and CDR2 are MNHEY and SVGEGT.

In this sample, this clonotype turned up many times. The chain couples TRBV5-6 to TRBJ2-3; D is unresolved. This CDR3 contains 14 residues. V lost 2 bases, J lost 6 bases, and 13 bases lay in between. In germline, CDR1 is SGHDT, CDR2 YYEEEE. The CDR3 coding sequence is TGTGCCAGCAGCTTTCTGGGCTCCTACGATACGCAGTATTTT. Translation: CASSFLGSYDTQYF.

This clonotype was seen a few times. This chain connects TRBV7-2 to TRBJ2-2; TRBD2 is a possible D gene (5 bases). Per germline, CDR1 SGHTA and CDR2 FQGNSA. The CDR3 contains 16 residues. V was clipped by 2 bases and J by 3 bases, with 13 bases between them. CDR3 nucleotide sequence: TGTGCCAGCAGCTTAAAGCGTCTTAGCGACACCGGGGAGCTGTTTTTT. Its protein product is CASSLKRLSDTGELFF.

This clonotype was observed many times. CDR3 coding DNA: TGTGCCAGTTGCAAGTCCGGGACATCCTACACGCAGTATTTT. The encoded protein is CASCKSGTSYTQYF. The chain links TRBV19 to TRBJ2-3, with a possible D match to TRBD1 (6 bases). The CDR3 spans 14 residues. Germline CDR1 is LNHDA and CDR2 is SQIVND (reference sequence). V lost 8 bases, J lost 9 bases, and 21 bases lay in between. Filled out from reference TRBV19 and TRBJ2-3, the complete variable domain reads DGGITQSPKYLFRKEGQNVTLSCEQNLNHDAMYWYRQDPGQGLRLIYYSQIVNDFQKGDIAEGYSVSREKKESFPLTVTSAQKNPTAFYLCASCKSGTSYTQYFGPGTRLTVL.

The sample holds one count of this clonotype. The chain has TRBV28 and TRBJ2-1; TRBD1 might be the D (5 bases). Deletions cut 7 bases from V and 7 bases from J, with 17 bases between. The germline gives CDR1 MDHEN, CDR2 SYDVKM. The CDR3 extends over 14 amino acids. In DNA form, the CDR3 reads TGTGCCAGCACCCCTACGACAGTACAAAATGAGCAGTTCTTC. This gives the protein CASTPTTVQNEQFF.

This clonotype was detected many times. CDR3 protein: CASSPRPSDRGERETQYF. The CDR3 DNA is TGTGCCAGCAGCCCCCGACCTTCCGACAGAGGGGAAAGGGAGACCCAGTACTTC. The rearrangement joins TRBV11-2 to TRBJ2-5; D may be TRBD1 or TRBD2 (5 bases each). Germline V gives CDR1 SGHAT, CDR2 FQNNGV. The V end was cut by 5 bases, the J end by 5 bases, with 27 bases between. The CDR3 sequence is 18 residues long.

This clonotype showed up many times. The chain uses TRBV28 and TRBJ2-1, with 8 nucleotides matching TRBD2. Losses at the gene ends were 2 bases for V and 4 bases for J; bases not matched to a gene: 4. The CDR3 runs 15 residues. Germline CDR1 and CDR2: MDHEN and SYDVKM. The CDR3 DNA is TGTGCCAGCAGTTTACCCGGACTAGCTTACAATGAGCAGTTCTTC. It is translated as CASSLPGLAYNEQFF.

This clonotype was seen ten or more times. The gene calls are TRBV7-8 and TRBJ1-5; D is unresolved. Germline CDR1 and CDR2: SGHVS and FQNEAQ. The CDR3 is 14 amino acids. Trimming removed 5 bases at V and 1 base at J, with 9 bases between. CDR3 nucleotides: TGTGCCAGCAGCCCACCTGGGAGCAATCAGCCCCAGCATTTT. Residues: CASSPPGSNQPQHF.

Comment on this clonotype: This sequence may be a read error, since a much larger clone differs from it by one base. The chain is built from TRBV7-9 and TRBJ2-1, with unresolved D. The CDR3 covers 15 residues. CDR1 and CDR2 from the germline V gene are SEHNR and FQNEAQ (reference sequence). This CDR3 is CVSSLGSTDWGEQFF. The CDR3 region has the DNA TGTGTCAGCAGCTTAGGGTCTACCGACTGGGGTGAGCAGTTCTTC.

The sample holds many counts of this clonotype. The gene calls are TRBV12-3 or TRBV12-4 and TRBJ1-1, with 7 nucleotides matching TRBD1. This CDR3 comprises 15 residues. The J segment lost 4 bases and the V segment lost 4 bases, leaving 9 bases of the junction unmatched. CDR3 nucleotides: TGTGCCAGCAGTTCCCCCTGGGCAGGGGGCACTGAAGCTTTCTTT. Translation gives CASSSPWAGGTEAFF.

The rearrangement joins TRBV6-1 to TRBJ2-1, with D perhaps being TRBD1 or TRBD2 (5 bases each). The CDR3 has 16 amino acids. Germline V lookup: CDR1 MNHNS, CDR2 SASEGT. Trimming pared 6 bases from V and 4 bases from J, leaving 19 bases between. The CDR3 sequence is CASRGVGVSLYNEQFF. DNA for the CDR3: TGTGCCAGCAGGGGGGTAGGAGTGTCCCTTTACAATGAGCAGTTCTTC.

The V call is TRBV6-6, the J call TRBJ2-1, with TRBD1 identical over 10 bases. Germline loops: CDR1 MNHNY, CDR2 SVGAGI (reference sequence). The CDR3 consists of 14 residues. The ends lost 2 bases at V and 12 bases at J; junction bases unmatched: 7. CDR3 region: CASSYETGGVRQFF. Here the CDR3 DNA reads TGTGCCAGCAGTTACGAGACAGGGGGCGTCAGGCAGTTCTTC.

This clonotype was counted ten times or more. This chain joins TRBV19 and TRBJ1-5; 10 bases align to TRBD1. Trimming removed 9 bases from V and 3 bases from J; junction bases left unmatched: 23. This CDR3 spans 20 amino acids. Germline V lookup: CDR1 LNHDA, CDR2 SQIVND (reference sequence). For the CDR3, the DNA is TGTGCCAGCACCCTAACGGGGGACAGGGGACGCATCAATATCAATCAGCCCCAGCATTTT. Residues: CASTLTGDRGRININQPQHF. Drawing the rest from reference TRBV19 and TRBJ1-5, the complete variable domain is DGGITQSPKYLFRKEGQNVTLSCEQNLNHDAMYWYRQDPGQGLRLIYYSQIVNDFQKGDIAEGYSVSREKKESFPLTVTSAQKNPTAFYLCASTLTGDRGRININQPQHFGDGTRLSIL.

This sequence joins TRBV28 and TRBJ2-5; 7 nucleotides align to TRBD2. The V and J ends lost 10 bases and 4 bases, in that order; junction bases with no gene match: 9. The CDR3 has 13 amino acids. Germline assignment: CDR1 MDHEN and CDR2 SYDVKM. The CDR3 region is CATLWGGGETQYF. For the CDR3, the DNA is TGTGCCACCCTATGGGGCGGGGGAGAGACCCAGTACTTC.

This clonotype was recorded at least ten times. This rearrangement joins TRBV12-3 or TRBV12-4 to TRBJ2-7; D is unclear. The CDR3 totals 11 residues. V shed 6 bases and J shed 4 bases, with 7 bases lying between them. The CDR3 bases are TGTGCCAGCAGCCTAGAGTACGAGCAGTACTTC. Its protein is CASSLEYEQYF.

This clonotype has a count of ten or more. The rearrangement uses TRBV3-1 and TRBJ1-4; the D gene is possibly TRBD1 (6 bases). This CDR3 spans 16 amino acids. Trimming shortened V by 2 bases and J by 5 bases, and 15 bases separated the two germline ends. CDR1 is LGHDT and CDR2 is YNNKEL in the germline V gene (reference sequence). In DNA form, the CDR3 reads TGTGCCAGCAGCCAATCACAGGGAAGGCGGAATGAAAAACTGTTTTTT. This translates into CASSQSQGRRNEKLFF.

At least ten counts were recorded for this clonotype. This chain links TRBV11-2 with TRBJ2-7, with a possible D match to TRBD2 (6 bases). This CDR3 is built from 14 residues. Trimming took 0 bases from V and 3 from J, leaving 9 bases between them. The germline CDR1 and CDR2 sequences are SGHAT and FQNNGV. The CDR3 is CASSLELGGYEQYF. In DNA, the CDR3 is TGTGCCAGCAGCTTAGAGCTGGGGGGCTACGAGCAGTACTTC. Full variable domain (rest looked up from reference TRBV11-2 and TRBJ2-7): EAGVAQSPRYKIIEKRQSVAFWCNPISGHATLYWYQQILGQGPKLLIQFQNNGVVDDSQLPKDRFSAERLKGVDSTLKIQPAKLEDSAVYLCASSLELGGYEQYFGPGTRLTVT.

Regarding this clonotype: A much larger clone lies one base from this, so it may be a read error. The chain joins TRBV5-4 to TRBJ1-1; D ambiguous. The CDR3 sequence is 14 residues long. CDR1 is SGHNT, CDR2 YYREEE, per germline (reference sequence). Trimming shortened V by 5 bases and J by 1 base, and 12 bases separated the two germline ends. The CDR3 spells CASRIGFGNTEAFF. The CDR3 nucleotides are TGTGCCAGCAGGATAGGGTTCGGGAACACTGAAGCTTTCTTT.

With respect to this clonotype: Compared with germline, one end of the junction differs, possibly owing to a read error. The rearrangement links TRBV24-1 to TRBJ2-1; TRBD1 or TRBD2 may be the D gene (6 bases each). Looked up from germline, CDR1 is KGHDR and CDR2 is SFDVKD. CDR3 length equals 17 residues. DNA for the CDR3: TGTGCCACCAGTGATGGGGCCGGAGGGGGAAACTACAATGAGCAGCTCTTC. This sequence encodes CATSDGAGGGNYNEQLF.

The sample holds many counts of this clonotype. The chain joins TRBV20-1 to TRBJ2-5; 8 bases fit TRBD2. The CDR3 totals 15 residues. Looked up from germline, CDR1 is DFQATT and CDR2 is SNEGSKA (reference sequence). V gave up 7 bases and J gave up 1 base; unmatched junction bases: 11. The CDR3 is CSVAIPAGGQETQYF. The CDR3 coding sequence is TGCAGTGTTGCGATACCGGCGGGAGGCCAAGAGACCCAGTACTTC.

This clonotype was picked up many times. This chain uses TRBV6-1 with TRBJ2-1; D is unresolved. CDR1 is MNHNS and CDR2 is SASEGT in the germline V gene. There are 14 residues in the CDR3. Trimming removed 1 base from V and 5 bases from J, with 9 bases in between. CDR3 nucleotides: TGTGCCAGCAGTGAAGGTTTCGGAGACAATGAGCAGTTCTTC. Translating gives CASSEGFGDNEQFF.

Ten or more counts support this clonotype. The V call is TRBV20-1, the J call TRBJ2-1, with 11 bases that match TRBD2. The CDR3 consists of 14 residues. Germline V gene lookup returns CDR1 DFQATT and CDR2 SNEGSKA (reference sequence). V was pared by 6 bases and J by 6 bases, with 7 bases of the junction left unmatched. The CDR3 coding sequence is TGCAGTGCCGGGACTAGCGGAAGCGTCAATGAGCAGTTCTTC. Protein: CSAGTSGSVNEQFF.

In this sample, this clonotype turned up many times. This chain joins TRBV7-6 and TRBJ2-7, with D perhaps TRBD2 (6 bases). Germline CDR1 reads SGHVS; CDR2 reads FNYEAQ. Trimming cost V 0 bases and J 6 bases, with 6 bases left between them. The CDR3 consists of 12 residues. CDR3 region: CASSLAGGEQYF. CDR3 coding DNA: TGTGCCAGCAGCTTAGCGGGGGGCGAGCAGTACTTC. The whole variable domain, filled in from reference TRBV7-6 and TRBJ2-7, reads GAGVSQSPRYKVTKRGQDVALRCDPISGHVSLYWYRQALGQGPEFLTYFNYEAQQDKSGLPNDRFSAERPEGSISTLTIQRTEQRDSAMYRCASSLAGGEQYFGPGTRLTVT.